This TCR beta chain derives from a study of CXCR3-negative and CXCR3-positive naive CD8 T cells (dated by TCRdb to the late 2010s). For context, the study as a whole: In total, approximately 140 million TRB reads were obtained, or roughly 1.5 +/- 0.3 million reads per library. Naive subsets from about five donors and memory cells from 3 donors were included in the TRBV-TRBJ cluster analysis. Diversity and physicochemical repertoire analyses were performed on approximately 10 donors pooled from two independent experiments. Overall study results and their limits: Naive CXCR3-negative and CXCR3-positive cells from the same donor showed similar TRBV-TRBJ usage, whereas memory cells showed distinct patterns. CXCR3 expression partially decreased after cryopreservation, so most assays used freshly isolated PBMCs. Repertoire diversity was comparably high in both naive subsets but much lower in memory CD8+ T cells. Surface CD5, linked to self-reactivity in mice, was comparable between naive subsets; TCR interaction strength was therefore also inferred from TRB CDR3 physicochemical properties.

Taken from cysteine to phenylalanine, the CDR3 has 13 residues. The DNA sequence is not available. The germline V gene specifies SQVTM as CDR1 and ANQGSEA as CDR2. Regarding this clonotype: It has no known antigen specificity.

For every CD8+ T cell subset, approximately 300,000 cells were flow-sorted straight into RLT lysis buffer, and each subset was sorted in triplicate. Standard density gradient centrifugation was used to isolate peripheral blood mononuclear cells from buffy coats. An RNeasy Mini Kit was used to extract total RNA from the sorted cells. Sequencing took place on a NextSeq 550. The Human TCR Profiling Kit (MiLaboratory) was used to prepare UMI-labeled 5' RACE TRB cDNA libraries. cDNA synthesis used the entire amount of extracted RNA, and PCR amplification then used the entire amount of cDNA produced. The libraries were made side by side, with each library going through the same number of PCR cycles. On the authors' methods: About 53,000 +/- 9,400 unique UMI-labeled TRB cDNA molecules per library were extracted with MIGEC and MiXCR, with at least two reads per UMI required. Each library averaged approximately 40,000 +/- 10,000 functional in-frame TRB CDR3 nucleotide clonotypes without stop codons. After downsampling to 5000 UMI-labeled TRB molecules per sample, diversity metrics such as normalized Shannon-Wiener and Chao1 were calculated in VDJtools. VDJtools computed clonotype-size-weighted physicochemical properties of the central five CDR3 residues: interaction energy, strength, volume and Kidera factor 4. TCRdb reprocessed the raw reads; every CDR3 protein sequence is a single record, and DNA is not supplied. What appears here as the V and J calls and clone size reflects TCRdb's work, not the paper's. This sample's listing comprises 45,000 to 55,000 distinct CDR3 sequences. Of the sample, 14% to 15% is held by the ten largest clones.

Sample: memory CD8+ T cells from blood. In the paper's terms, the cell subset or site label means: conventional CD8+ memory T cells (TMEM), sorted as controls. This receptor was identified in a human donor in good health. Some clones in this sample may be carry-over from other donors' samples. The chain was built from TRBV29-1 and TRBJ2-7; TCRdb designates TRBD1, a call that cannot be tested without DNA. For the CDR3, the sequence is CSVQTDSSYEQYF.